This T cell receptor beta chain was sequenced during a study of T-cell reconstitution after alpha-beta-depleted transplantation in children. After removal of 4 bases from V and 4 bases from J, the junction contained 5 bases not matched to a gene. The CDR3 consists of 16 residues. Per the germline V gene, CDR1 is SGHNT and CDR2 is YENEEA. Library preparation (for TCRbeta) was performed with unique molecular identifiers. MiXCR was run by TCRdb on the PCR reads, yielding one entry per CDR3 protein. The sample holds approximately 510,000 distinct CDR3 sequences, 18% seen once. This receptor was identified in a human donor who donated a stem cell graft to a child with acute lymphoblastic leukemia. The V call is TRBV11-3, the J call TRBJ2-1, with 12 positions matching TRBD2. The source was PBMCs from the stem cell graft donor, collected from the stem cell graft. The CDR3 coding sequence is TGTGCCAGCAGCTCACCGACTAGCGGGGGATACAATGAGCAGTTCTTC. The encoded protein is CASSSPTSGGYNEQFF.